This passage covers 8 T cell receptor beta chains from one sample sequenced in a study of shared clonotypes between healthy human individuals. The naive CD8 subset, CD45RO-negative cells positively selected for CCR7, excluded terminally differentiated effector memory CD45RA+ cells. The method was immunoSEQ multiplex PCR; TCRdb's version includes in-frame clones alone and lacks a portion of them. This table has about 2.2 million clones, over 85% appearing once. The specimen was naive CD8+ T cells from PBMCs. The receptor set was obtained from a man younger than 30 in good health. Some clones in this sample may be carry-over from other donors' samples.

The chain carries TRBV5-1 and TRBJ1-2; D is ambiguous. V was trimmed by 0 bases and J by 6 bases, leaving 9 bases between them. The CDR3 covers 13 residues. Germline CDR1 SGHRS, CDR2 YFSETQ. This CDR3 is CASSLGHQNGYTF. As DNA, the CDR3 is TGCGCCAGCAGCTTGGGACACCAGAATGGCTACACCTTC.

The rearrangement joins TRBV28 to TRBJ1-1; the D gene is possibly TRBD1 (5 bases). Per the germline V gene, CDR1 is MDHEN and CDR2 is SYDVKM. With 6 bases removed from V and 3 bases from J, the gap between germline ends came to 23 bases. The CDR3 loop spans 17 amino acids. CDR3 coding DNA: TGTGCCAGCAGACCCCAACGCCCCCAGGGCCCGGACACTGAAGCTTTCTTT. This codes for CASRPQRPQGPDTEAFF.

V usage is TRBV27 and J usage is TRBJ2-1; the D gene could be TRBD1 or TRBD2 (6 bases each). The V gene's germline CDR1 is MNHEY and CDR2 SMNVEV (reference sequence). Trimming took 3 bases from V and 1 from J, leaving 13 bases between them. The CDR3 extends over 16 amino acids. The CDR3 region has the DNA TGTGCCAGCAGTTTCCCGGGGGCACTGTCCTACAATGAGCAGTTCTTC. Encoded protein: CASSFPGALSYNEQFF.

This clone was picked up a small number of times. The CDR3 nucleotides are TGTGCCAGCAGCTTAGAAGGTAGCGGGAGATACGAGCAGTACTTC. Its protein is CASSLEGSGRYEQYF. V usage is TRBV13 and J usage is TRBJ2-7, with 9 bases aligning to TRBD2. V trimming: 1 base; J trimming: 4 bases; junction bases outside the gene matches: 5. The CDR3 covers 15 residues. Germline V gives CDR1 PRHDT, CDR2 FYEKMQ (reference sequence).

Comment on this clone: Other DNA sequences in this specimen translate into the identical CDR3. The chain combines TRBV27 with TRBJ2-3; perhaps D is TRBD1 or TRBD2 (9 bases each). V was cut by 5 bases and J by 1 base, with 19 bases left in between. The CDR3 contains 17 residues. Germline-derived CDR1 and CDR2 are MNHEY and SMNVEV (reference sequence). CDR3 DNA: TGTGCCAGCAGTCCGTCTAGCGGGGACAGGGGCACAGATACGCAGTATTTT. Its translation is CASSPSSGDRGTDTQYF.

The chain employs TRBV9 and TRBJ2-7; TRBD2 agrees at 9 bases. In germline, CDR1 is SGDLS, CDR2 YYNGEE. After removal of 0 bases from V and 5 bases from J, the junction contained 6 bases not matched to a gene. The CDR3 spans 15 residues. The CDR3 nucleotides read TGTGCCAGCAGCGTAGGTGGGACTAGCATCCACGAGCAGTACTTC. It translates to CASSVGGTSIHEQYF.

This chain uses TRBV19 with TRBJ1-2; D is unclear. The CDR3 loop spans 12 amino acids. Trimming left V 7 bases short and J 3 bases short, with 9 bases between. The V gene's germline CDR1 is LNHDA and CDR2 SQIVND (reference sequence). The CDR3 loop is CASTGFYYGYTF. CDR3 sequence (DNA): TGTGCCAGTACGGGGTTTTACTATGGCTACACCTTC.

This chain joins TRBV28 and TRBJ2-1; 7 positions match TRBD2. CDR1 is MDHEN, CDR2 SYDVKM, per germline. The CDR3 spans 15 residues. The V and J ends lost 4 bases and 6 bases, in that order; junction bases with no gene match: 9. The CDR3 DNA sequence: TGTGCCAGCAGTTCTGGACTAGTAGGCCTCAATGAGCAGTTCTTC. This codes for CASSSGLVGLNEQFF.